Described below is a single T cell receptor (beta chain) sequence and its context. What it binds is unknown. The sample comes from a study of OX40 agonist ivuxolimab in advanced cancers. Study-level information: Ivuxolimab was administered intravenously to patients at 0.01 to 10 mg/kg every 2 weeks. Study-wide points: The average count of expanded clones was higher among CD8+ T cells than among CD4+.

Repertoires were generated with immunoSEQ multiplex PCR, while TCRdb's copy carries only in-frame clones and drops some. The table records tens of thousands of clones, 80% to 90% of them present only once. The germline CDR1 and CDR2 sequences are SGHRS and YFSETQ. This CDR3 has 14 amino acids. Losses at the gene ends were 3 bases for V and 5 bases for J; bases not matched to a gene: 7. The receptor comes from an adult with an advanced solid tumor such as melanoma, head and neck, liver or kidney cancer. Sequenced material: CD4+ or CD8+ T cells sorted from blood, taken in a trial of the OX40 agonist ivuxolimab. This chain joins TRBV5-1 and TRBJ1-1, with 7 nucleotides matching TRBD1. Here the CDR3 reads CASSSQGTTTEAFF. CDR3 coding DNA: TGCGCCAGCAGCTCACAGGGGACTACTACTGAAGCTTTCTTT. The whole variable domain, filled in from reference TRBV5-1 and TRBJ1-1, reads KAGVTQTPRYLIKTRGQQVTLSCSPISGHRSVSWYQQTPGQGLQFLFEYFSETQRNKGNFPGRFSGRQFSNSRSEMNVSTLELGDSALYLCASSSQGTTTEAFFGQGTRLTVV.